These 30 T cell receptor beta chains were all obtained from the same sample, sequenced in a study of shared clonotypes between healthy human individuals. CD45RO-negative cells were positively selected for CCR7, leaving out terminally differentiated effector memory CD45RA+ cells. Sequenced by immunoSEQ multiplex PCR; TCRdb stores in-frame clones only, minus some. Of about 800,000 clones in the sample, roughly 96% are singletons; the top ten hold about 0.25%. The specimen was naive CD8+ T cells sorted from blood. The receptors here all came from a man aged 25 to 40 in good health.

The chain recombines TRBV7-8 with TRBJ2-5; D gene ambiguous. The CDR3 is 11 residues long. Germline CDR1 SGHVS, CDR2 FQNEAQ. V was trimmed by 2 bases and J by 5 bases, leaving 3 bases between them. CDR3 nucleotides: TGTGCCAGCAGCTTATTTGAGACCCAGTACTTC. Protein sequence: CASSLFETQYF.

V usage is TRBV7-9 and J usage is TRBJ1-4; D uncertain. Germline CDR1 reads SEHNR; CDR2 reads FQNEAQ (reference sequence). The CDR3 sequence is 16 residues long. The V gene lost 6 bases and the J gene lost 7 bases, with 21 bases spanning the gap. The CDR3 bases are TGTGCCAGCAGGAGGGCCGGCTCCACATGGGTTGAAAAACTGTTTTTT. The encoded protein is CASRRAGSTWVEKLFF.

The CDR3 nucleotides read TGTGCCAGCAGCCAAGTCACTAGCGGGACCTTCAGCTCCTACAATGAGCAGTTCTTC. This encodes CASSQVTSGTFSSYNEQFF. The chain uses TRBV14 and TRBJ2-1; 10 nucleotides align to TRBD2. The J segment lost 0 bases and the V segment lost 1 base, leaving 9 bases of the junction unmatched. Germline CDR1 reads SGHDN; CDR2 reads FVKESK. This CDR3 spans 19 amino acids.

V and J are TRBV2 and TRBJ1-4; D gene unclear. V was cut by 3 bases and J by 4 bases, with 12 bases left in between. The length of the CDR3 is 15 residues. Germline CDR1 is SNHLY and CDR2 is FYNNEI. CDR3 protein: CASSEVRTSNEKLFF. CDR3 coding DNA: TGTGCCAGCAGTGAGGTTCGGACTAGTAATGAAAAACTGTTTTTT.

The chain recombines TRBV5-1 with TRBJ2-3, with 7 bases matching TRBD2. Germline assignment: CDR1 SGHRS and CDR2 YFSETQ. The ends lost 3 bases at V and 6 bases at J; junction bases unmatched: 10. The CDR3 totals 15 residues. CDR3 coding DNA: TGCGCCAGCAGCTCACTGGGAGGGAGTACGGATACGCAGTATTTT. Protein product: CASSSLGGSTDTQYF.

This chain connects TRBV7-9 to TRBJ2-7; D perhaps matches TRBD1 (6 bases). The germline V gene encodes CDR1 SEHNR and CDR2 FQNEAQ (reference sequence). The CDR3 is 15 amino acids. Trimming removed 4 bases from V and 3 bases from J, with 16 bases in between. CDR3 in DNA: TGTGCCAGCAGCTCATACAGGGAGCACATCTACGAGCAGTACTTC. Its protein is CASSSYREHIYEQYF.

V gene TRBV28 combines with J gene TRBJ2-5; D not resolved. V lost 4 bases and J 4 bases, leaving 7 bases between the germline ends. CDR1 is MDHEN, CDR2 SYDVKM, per germline. This CDR3 contains 12 residues. CDR3 in amino acids: CASSSPGETQYF. The CDR3 nucleotides read TGTGCCAGCAGTTCCCCCGGAGAGACCCAGTACTTC.

This clone was detected once. The rearrangement uses TRBV7-2 and TRBJ2-7; D not certain. In germline, CDR1 is SGHTA, CDR2 FQGNSA. CDR3 size: 15 residues. V was trimmed by 1 base and J by 6 bases, leaving 16 bases between them. CDR3 protein: CASSLDSQLRPEQYF. CDR3 DNA sequence: TGTGCCAGCAGCTTAGATAGCCAACTAAGGCCCGAGCAGTACTTC.

The chain has TRBV7-6 and TRBJ1-5; D remains unclear. The CDR3 has 14 amino acids. Germline V gives CDR1 SGHVS, CDR2 FNYEAQ. V shed 0 bases and J shed 7 bases, with 10 bases lying between them. CDR3 residues: CASSLAHSEQPQHF. For the CDR3, the DNA is TGTGCCAGCAGCTTAGCTCACAGTGAGCAGCCCCAGCATTTT. Together with reference TRBV7-6 and TRBJ1-5, the CDR3 gives the full variable domain: GAGVSQSPRYKVTKRGQDVALRCDPISGHVSLYWYRQALGQGPEFLTYFNYEAQQDKSGLPNDRFSAERPEGSISTLTIQRTEQRDSAMYRCASSLAHSEQPQHFGDGTRLSIL.

CDR3 coding DNA: TGCAGCGCCCGGGATGCTTCCTACGAGCAGTACTTC. It specifies CSARDASYEQYF. V usage is TRBV29-1 and J usage is TRBJ2-7; weak D call: TRBD2 (5 bases). V was trimmed by 7 bases and J by 1 base, leaving 11 bases between them. CDR1 and CDR2 from the germline V gene are SQVTM and ANQGSEA. This CDR3 region has 12 residues.

CDR3: CASSSTLGLAGYEQYF. The CDR3 DNA follows: TGTGCCAGCAGCTCTACCTTGGGACTAGCGGGATACGAGCAGTACTTC. The rearrangement uses TRBV7-9 and TRBJ2-7; 13 nucleotides match TRBD2. CDR1 and CDR2 (germline): SEHNR, FQNEAQ (reference sequence). The CDR3 sequence is 16 residues long. V lost 4 bases and J lost 4; bases outside the gene matches: 7. The full variable domain, with the rest looked up from reference TRBV7-9 and TRBJ2-7, is DTGVSQNPRHKITKRGQNVTFRCDPISEHNRLYWYRQTLGQGPEFLTYFQNEAQLEKSRLLSDRFSAERPKGSFSTLEIQRTEQGDSAMYLCASSSTLGLAGYEQYFGPGTRLTVT.

Notes on this clone: Within the sample, other DNA sequences also encode this same CDR3. This sequence joins TRBV7-2 and TRBJ2-7; D is unclear. From germline, CDR1 is SGHTA and CDR2 FQGNSA. Trimming removed 1 base at V and 4 bases at J, with 5 bases between. The CDR3 has 12 residues. Here the CDR3 DNA reads TGTGCCAGCAGCTTAGTTAGTTACGAGCAGTACTTC. Translation: CASSLVSYEQYF.

The chain uses TRBV27 and TRBJ2-2, with D unresolved. With 6 bases removed from V and 6 bases from J, the gap between germline ends came to 8 bases. The germline V gene encodes CDR1 MNHEY and CDR2 SMNVEV (reference sequence). This CDR3 is built from 12 residues. CDR3 coding DNA: TGTGCCAGCAGGGAGTATCCCGGGGAGCTGTTTTTT. It codes for CASREYPGELFF.

This rearrangement joins TRBV27 to TRBJ2-7, with D uncertain. Germline V gene data show CDR1 as MNHEY and CDR2 as SMNVEV (reference sequence). CDR3 length: 13 amino acids. V shed 5 bases and J shed 0 bases, with 8 bases lying between them. This CDR3 reads CASSPSYSYEQYF. The CDR3 nucleotides are TGTGCCAGCAGTCCCTCCTACTCCTACGAGCAGTACTTC.

The chain is built from TRBV28 and TRBJ2-7; D uncertain. The CDR3 covers 12 residues. From germline, CDR1 is MDHEN and CDR2 SYDVKM. Trimming removed 7 bases from V and 3 bases from J, with 10 bases in between. The CDR3 reads CASKGPNYEQYF. The CDR3 region has the DNA TGTGCCAGCAAAGGGCCGAACTACGAGCAGTACTTC.

The chain couples TRBV7-8 to TRBJ2-1, with unresolved D. V lost 3 bases to trimming and J lost 10 bases, with 16 bases between them. Germline assignment: CDR1 SGHVS and CDR2 FQNEAQ. The CDR3 totals 14 residues. The CDR3 DNA sequence: TGTGCCAGCAGCTTCCAGTCACTTTCCGGAGAGCAGTTCTTC. Translating it yields CASSFQSLSGEQFF.

This chain links TRBV7-3 with TRBJ1-1; D call uncertain. The CDR3 totals 13 residues. Per germline, CDR1 SGHTA and CDR2 FQGTGA. Trimming removed 7 bases from V and 5 bases from J, with 14 bases in between. CDR3 nucleotide sequence: TGTGCCAGCATTCTAGGGAGAAGGACTGAAGCTTTCTTT. It translates to CASILGRRTEAFF.

CDR3 DNA: TGTGCCAGCAGTCCAGTCATGCAAGATACGCAGTATTTT. Protein: CASSPVMQDTQYF. The rearrangement uses TRBV21-1 and TRBJ2-3; TRBD1 is taken as the D call from the table, unchecked against the DNA. TRBV21-1 is marked as a pseudogene. The CDR3 consists of 13 residues.

This clone was observed a single time. The V call is TRBV9, the J call TRBJ2-7; maybe TRBD2 (6 bases). The CDR3 loop spans 15 amino acids. Germline CDR1 is SGDLS and CDR2 is YYNGEE. Trimming cost V 4 bases and J 2 bases, with 16 bases left between them. The CDR3 bases are TGTGCCAGCAGCCGCCTAGCGAATTCTCCCTACGAGCAGTACTTC. It yields the protein CASSRLANSPYEQYF.

The V and J genes are TRBV9 and TRBJ2-1; a possible D gene is TRBD2 (5 bases). The CDR3 totals 15 residues. From germline, CDR1 is SGDLS and CDR2 YYNGEE. Trimming removed 5 bases from V and 1 base from J, with 13 bases in between. The CDR3 nucleotides read TGTGCCAGCAGTCGCGGCGGGTCTTCCTACAATGAGCAGTTCTTC. As protein: CASSRGGSSYNEQFF. Full variable domain (rest looked up from reference TRBV9 and TRBJ2-1): DSGVTQTPKHLITATGQRVTLRCSPRSGDLSVYWYQQSLDQGLQFLIQYYNGEERAKGNILERFSAQQFPDLHSELNLSSLELGDSALYFCASSRGGSSYNEQFFGPGTRLTVL.

V usage is TRBV2 and J usage is TRBJ1-5; weak D call: TRBD1 (6 bases). Germline V lookup: CDR1 SNHLY, CDR2 FYNNEI. The CDR3 runs 15 residues. Trimming shortened V by 3 bases and J by 0 bases, and 9 bases separated the two germline ends. CDR3 sequence: CASSDEQGSNQPQHF. CDR3 nucleotides: TGTGCCAGCAGTGACGAACAGGGTAGCAATCAGCCCCAGCATTTT. Supplemented by reference TRBV2 and TRBJ1-5, the full variable domain reads EPEVTQTPSHQVTQMGQEVILRCVPISNHLYFYWYRQILGQKVEFLVSFYNNEISEKSEIFDDQFSVERPDGSNFTLKIRSTKLEDSAMYFCASSDEQGSNQPQHFGDGTRLSIL.

The chain is built from TRBV29-1 and TRBJ1-1; D call uncertain. V was clipped by 7 bases and J by 0 bases, with 6 bases between them. The CDR3 is made up of 11 amino acids. CDR1 is SQVTM, CDR2 ANQGSEA, per germline. The CDR3 here is CSARMNTEAFF. CDR3 nucleotides: TGCAGCGCGAGAATGAACACTGAAGCTTTCTTT.

The chain links TRBV7-6 to TRBJ1-2; 8 bases line up with TRBD1. Per the germline V gene, CDR1 is SGHVS and CDR2 is FNYEAQ. With 7 bases clipped from V and 4 bases from J, the junction kept 11 bases outside the gene matches. The CDR3 length is 15 residues. CDR3 sequence: CASISLRGPSYGYTF. CDR3 in DNA: TGTGCCAGCATATCCCTCAGGGGGCCTTCCTATGGCTACACCTTC.

The rearrangement joins TRBV4-3 to TRBJ2-7; 8 bases are a match to TRBD2. Looked up from germline, CDR1 is LGHNA and CDR2 is YSLEER. Trimming at V came to 1 base and at J to 2 bases, leaving 10 bases not matched to a gene. CDR3 length equals 17 residues. The CDR3 DNA follows: TGCGCCAGCAGCCAAGCCCCCCCGGGACTAGGAACCTACGAGCAGTACTTC. Protein: CASSQAPPGLGTYEQYF.

This clone was counted once. This chain joins TRBV15 and TRBJ2-7; D might be TRBD2 (7 bases). Germline CDR1 and CDR2: LNHNV and YYDKDF (reference sequence). The CDR3 has 15 amino acids. The V and J ends lost 4 bases and 5 bases respectively, with 18 bases between them. CDR3 bases: TGTGCCACCAGCACGCGTCGGGGGGCCCGGGACGAGCAGTACTTC. Translation gives CATSTRRGARDEQYF.

The chain joins TRBV30 to TRBJ2-2; weak D call: TRBD1 (5 bases). V lost 0 bases and J lost 1, with 9 bases in between. CDR3 length: 15 amino acids. CDR1 GTSNPN and CDR2 SVGIG come from the germline V gene (reference sequence). The CDR3 DNA sequence: TGTGCCTGGAGTGTCCCGACAGAGAACACCGGGGAGCTGTTTTTT. Residues: CAWSVPTENTGELFF. Supplemented by reference TRBV30 and TRBJ2-2, the full variable domain reads SQTIHQWPATLVQPVGSPLSLECTVEGTSNPNLYWYRQAAGRGLQLLFYSVGIGQISSEVPQNLSASRPQDRQFILSSKKLLLSDSGFYLCAWSVPTENTGELFFGEGSRLTVL.

The J gene is TRBJ1-2, the V gene TRBV27; the D is unclear. Looked up from germline, CDR1 is MNHEY and CDR2 is SMNVEV (reference sequence). V dropped 3 bases and J dropped 3 bases, with 14 bases sitting between them. The CDR3 covers 15 residues. This CDR3 is CASSFFGVGDYGYTF. The DNA for the CDR3 is TGTGCCAGCAGTTTTTTTGGAGTGGGTGACTATGGCTACACCTTC.

The gene calls are TRBV10-3 and TRBJ2-3; 7 positions agree with TRBD1. CDR1 ENHRY and CDR2 SYGVKD come from the germline V gene. The V gene end was trimmed by 3 bases and the J gene end by 4 bases; junction bases not matched to a gene: 13. This CDR3 is 17 amino acids long. In DNA form, the CDR3 reads TGTGCCATCAGTGAAGGTGTAGGGGGCCCGCAGCCAGATACGCAGTATTTT. Encoded protein: CAISEGVGGPQPDTQYF.

The V call is TRBV10-2, the J call TRBJ1-1; D gene ambiguous. There are 15 residues in the CDR3. V was clipped by 0 bases and J by 0 bases, with 8 bases between them. The germline gives CDR1 WSHSY, CDR2 SAAADI. CDR3 region: CASSESRLLNTEAFF. CDR3 DNA: TGCGCCAGCAGTGAGTCGAGACTCCTGAACACTGAAGCTTTCTTT.

This clone was counted only a few times. V gene TRBV30 combines with J gene TRBJ2-6; D gene uncertain. The CDR3 is 11 residues long. Germline loops: CDR1 GTSNPN, CDR2 SVGIG (reference sequence). The V end was cut by 5 bases, the J end by 12 bases, with 11 bases between. The CDR3 region has the DNA TGTGCCTGGGAAGACTCCCTCGTCCTGACTTTC. Translated, it gives CAWEDSLVLTF.